This T cell receptor (beta chain) was identified during a study of blood T cell repertoires in COVID-19. Study background: From T cells, B-cell-depleted T cells, or PBMCs came the material, which was cDNA or gDNA.

As originally analysed: Estimates of nucleated cell counts were drawn from the amplification of reference gene primers. Assay: immunoSEQ multiplex PCR; the TCRdb copy retains only in-frame clones and omits some. The DNA was the basis for D and trimming; V, J and clone size are from that table. The sample has 50,000 to 60,000 clones; about 88% are singletons. This sequence originates from a human donor in a cohort sampled during active COVID-19. Material for sequencing was peripheral blood.

The CDR3 coding sequence is TGTGCCAGCACCCCGCCGACAGGGGTAAACACTGAAGCTTTCTTT. Protein product: CASTPPTGVNTEAFF. The J gene is TRBJ1-1, the V gene TRBV28; 8 bases fit TRBD1. The germline V gene has CDR1 MDHEN and CDR2 SYDVKM. This CDR3 is built from 15 residues. With 7 bases clipped from V and 2 bases from J, the junction kept 9 bases outside the gene matches.